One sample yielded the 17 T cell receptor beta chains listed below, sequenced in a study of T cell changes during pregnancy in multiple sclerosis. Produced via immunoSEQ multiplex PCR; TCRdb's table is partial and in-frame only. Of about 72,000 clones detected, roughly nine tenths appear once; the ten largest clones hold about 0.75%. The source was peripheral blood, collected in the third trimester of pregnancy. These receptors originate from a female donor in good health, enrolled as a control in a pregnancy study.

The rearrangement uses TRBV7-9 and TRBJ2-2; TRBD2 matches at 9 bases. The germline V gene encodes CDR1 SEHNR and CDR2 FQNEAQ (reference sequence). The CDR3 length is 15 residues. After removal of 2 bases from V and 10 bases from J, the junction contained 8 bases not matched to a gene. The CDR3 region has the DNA TGTGCCAGCAGCTTAAGGGCGGGAGGGCCGACGGAGCTGTTTTTT. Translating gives CASSLRAGGPTELFF.

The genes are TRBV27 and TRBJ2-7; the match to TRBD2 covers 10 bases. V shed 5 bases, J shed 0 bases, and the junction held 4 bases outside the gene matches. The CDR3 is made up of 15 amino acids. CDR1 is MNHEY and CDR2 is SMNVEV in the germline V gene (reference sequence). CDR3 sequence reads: CASSPLAGASYEQYF. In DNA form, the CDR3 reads TGTGCCAGCAGTCCGCTAGCGGGGGCCTCCTACGAGCAGTACTTC.

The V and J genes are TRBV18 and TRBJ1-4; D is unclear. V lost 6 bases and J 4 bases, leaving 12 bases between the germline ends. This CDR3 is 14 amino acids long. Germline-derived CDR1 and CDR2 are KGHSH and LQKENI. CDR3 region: CASSPGVGNEKLFF. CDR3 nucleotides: TGTGCCAGCTCGCCCGGGGTTGGTAATGAAAAACTGTTTTTT.

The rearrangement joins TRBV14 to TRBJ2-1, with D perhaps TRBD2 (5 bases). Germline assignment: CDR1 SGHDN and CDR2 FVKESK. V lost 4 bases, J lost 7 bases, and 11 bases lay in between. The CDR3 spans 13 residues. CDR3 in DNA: TGTGCCAGCAGCCGAGGGAGTATAAATGAGCAGTTCTTC. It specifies CASSRGSINEQFF.

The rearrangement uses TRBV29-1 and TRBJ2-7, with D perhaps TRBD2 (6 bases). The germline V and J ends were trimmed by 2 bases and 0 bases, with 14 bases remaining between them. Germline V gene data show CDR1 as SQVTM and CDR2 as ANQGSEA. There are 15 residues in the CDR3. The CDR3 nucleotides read TGCAGCGTTGAAAAGGTCGGGAGAAGCTCCTACGAGCAGTACTTC. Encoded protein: CSVEKVGRSSYEQYF.

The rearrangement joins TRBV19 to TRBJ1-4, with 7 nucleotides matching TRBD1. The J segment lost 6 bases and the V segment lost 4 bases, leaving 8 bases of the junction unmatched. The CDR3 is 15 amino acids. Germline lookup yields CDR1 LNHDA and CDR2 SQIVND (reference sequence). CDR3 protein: CASSRGRQGDEKLFF. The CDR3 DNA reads TGTGCCAGTAGTAGGGGACGACAGGGAGATGAAAAACTGTTTTTT.

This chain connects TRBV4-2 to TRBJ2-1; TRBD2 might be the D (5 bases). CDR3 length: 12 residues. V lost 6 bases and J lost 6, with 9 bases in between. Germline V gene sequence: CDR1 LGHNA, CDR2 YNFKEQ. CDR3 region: CASRKSGNEQFF. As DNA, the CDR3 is TGTGCCAGCAGAAAAAGCGGCAATGAGCAGTTCTTC.

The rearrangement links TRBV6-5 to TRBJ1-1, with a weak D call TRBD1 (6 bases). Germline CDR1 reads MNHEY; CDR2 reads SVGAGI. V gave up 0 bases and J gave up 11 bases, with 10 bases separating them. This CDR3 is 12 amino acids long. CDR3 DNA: TGTGCCAGCAGTTACTCTTCAGGGGAGGCTTTCTTT. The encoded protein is CASSYSSGEAFF.

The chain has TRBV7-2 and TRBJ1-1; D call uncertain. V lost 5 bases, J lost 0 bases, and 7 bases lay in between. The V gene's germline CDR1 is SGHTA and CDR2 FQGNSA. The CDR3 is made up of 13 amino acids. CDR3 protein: CASSTNMNTEAFF. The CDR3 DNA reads TGTGCCAGCAGCACTAACATGAACACTGAAGCTTTCTTT.

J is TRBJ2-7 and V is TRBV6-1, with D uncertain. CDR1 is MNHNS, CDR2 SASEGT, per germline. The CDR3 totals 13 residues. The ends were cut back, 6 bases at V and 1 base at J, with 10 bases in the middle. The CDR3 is CASRSPTSYEQYF. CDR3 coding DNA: TGTGCCAGCAGAAGCCCCACTTCCTACGAGCAGTACTTC.

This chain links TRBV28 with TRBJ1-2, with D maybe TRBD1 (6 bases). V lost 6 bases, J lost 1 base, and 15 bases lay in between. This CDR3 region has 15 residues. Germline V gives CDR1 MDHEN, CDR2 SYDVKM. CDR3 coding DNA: TGTGCCAGCAGGACACGACAGGCCAATAACTATGGCTACACCTTC. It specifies CASRTRQANNYGYTF.

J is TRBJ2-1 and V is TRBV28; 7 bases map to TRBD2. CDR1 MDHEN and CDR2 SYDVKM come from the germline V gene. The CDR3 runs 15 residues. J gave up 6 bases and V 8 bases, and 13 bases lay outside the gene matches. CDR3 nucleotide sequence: TGTGCCAGCTCCGAGGGAGGGGCAGAGTCCAATGAGCAGTTCTTC. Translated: CASSEGGAESNEQFF.

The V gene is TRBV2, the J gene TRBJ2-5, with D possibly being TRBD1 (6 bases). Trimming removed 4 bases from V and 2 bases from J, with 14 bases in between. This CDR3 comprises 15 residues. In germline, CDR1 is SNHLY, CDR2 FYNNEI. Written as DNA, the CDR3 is TGTGCCAGCAGTGGGAACCCAGGGGCGCAAGAGACCCAGTACTTC. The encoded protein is CASSGNPGAQETQYF.

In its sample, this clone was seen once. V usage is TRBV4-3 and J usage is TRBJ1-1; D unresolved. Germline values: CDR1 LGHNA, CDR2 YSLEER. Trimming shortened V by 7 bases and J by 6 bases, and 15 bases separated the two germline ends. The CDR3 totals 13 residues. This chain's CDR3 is CASTQNIGAEAFF. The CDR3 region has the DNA TGCGCCAGCACTCAAAACATCGGGGCTGAAGCTTTCTTT.

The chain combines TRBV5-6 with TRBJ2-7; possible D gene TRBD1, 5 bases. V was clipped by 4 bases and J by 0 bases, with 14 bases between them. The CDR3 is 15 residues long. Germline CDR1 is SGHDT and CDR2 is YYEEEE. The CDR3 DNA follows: TGTGCCAGCAGCCATACTGGGGCCCCCTCCTACGAGCAGTACTTC. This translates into CASSHTGAPSYEQYF.

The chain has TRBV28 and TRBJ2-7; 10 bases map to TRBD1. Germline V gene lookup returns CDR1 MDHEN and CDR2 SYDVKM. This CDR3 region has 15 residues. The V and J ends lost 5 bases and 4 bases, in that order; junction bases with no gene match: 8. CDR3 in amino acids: CASSPTPGQGYEQYF. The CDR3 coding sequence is TGTGCCAGCAGTCCTACACCGGGACAGGGGTACGAGCAGTACTTC.

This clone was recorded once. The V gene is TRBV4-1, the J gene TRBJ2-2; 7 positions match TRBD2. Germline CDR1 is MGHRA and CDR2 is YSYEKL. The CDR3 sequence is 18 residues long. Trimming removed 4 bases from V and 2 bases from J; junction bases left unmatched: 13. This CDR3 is CASSRTLAEPPNTGELFF. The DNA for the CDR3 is TGCGCCAGCAGCCGAACCCTAGCGGAACCCCCTAACACCGGGGAGCTGTTTTTT.